This entry lists 32 T cell receptor beta chains sequenced from one sample in a study of control samples from healthy donors and cancer patients. Sequenced by immunoSEQ multiplex PCR; TCRdb stores in-frame clones only, minus some. The table lists about 120,000 clones, over 75% of them singletons. Sequenced sample: PBMCs. The receptors shown here come from a woman in her sixties with lung cancer.

This chain joins TRBV9 and TRBJ2-1, with D maybe TRBD1 (6 bases). The CDR3 has 16 residues. Trimming stripped 4 bases from V and 2 bases from J, with 16 bases between. Germline CDR1 reads SGDLS; CDR2 reads YYNGEE. The CDR3 here is CASSPTLRGPYNEQFF. CDR3 nucleotide sequence: TGTGCCAGCAGCCCCACCCTCAGGGGTCCCTACAATGAGCAGTTCTTC.

The rearrangement links TRBV7-9 to TRBJ2-3; TRBD2 matches 11 bases. This CDR3 region has 16 residues. Per the germline V gene, CDR1 is SEHNR and CDR2 is FQNEAQ (reference sequence). Losses at the gene ends were 6 bases for V and 5 bases for J; bases not matched to a gene: 10. For the CDR3, the DNA is TGTGCCAGCAGTCAGACTAGCGGGGCGACTGGAGATACGCAGTATTTT. Translating gives CASSQTSGATGDTQYF.

This chain joins TRBV7-3 and TRBJ2-5; 10 bases are a match to TRBD2. The CDR3 spans 16 residues. V dropped 4 bases and J dropped 4; count of bases not matched to a gene: 9. Germline V gene sequence: CDR1 SGHTA, CDR2 FQGTGA. This CDR3 is CASSSGTSAAIETQYF. The DNA of the CDR3 is TGTGCCAGCAGCTCCGGGACTAGCGCCGCTATAGAGACCCAGTACTTC.

The rearrangement joins TRBV5-1 to TRBJ1-1, with 10 bases fitting TRBD1. V gave up 8 bases and J gave up 5 bases; unmatched junction bases: 9. CDR1 is SGHRS and CDR2 is YFSETQ in the germline V gene. The CDR3 totals 14 residues. DNA for the CDR3: TGCGCCAGTCGACAGGGGGCACTAGGGACTGAAGCTTTCTTT. It translates to CASRQGALGTEAFF.

This chain connects TRBV5-1 to TRBJ1-1; unclear D gene. V was pared by 0 bases and J by 0 bases, with 9 bases between. The CDR3 is 15 amino acids. Germline V lookup: CDR1 SGHRS, CDR2 YFSETQ. The CDR3 loop is CASSLVSEMNTEAFF. CDR3 sequence (DNA): TGCGCCAGCAGCTTGGTTTCTGAAATGAACACTGAAGCTTTCTTT.

The chain recombines TRBV5-6 with TRBJ2-3, with 7 positions matching TRBD2. J lost 8 bases, V lost 4 bases, and 16 bases had no gene match. This CDR3 is built from 16 residues. CDR1 and CDR2 from the germline V gene are SGHDT and YYEEEE. CDR3 sequence reads: CASSPQSQAGPGTQYF. The CDR3 DNA follows: TGTGCCAGCAGCCCGCAGAGTCAAGCGGGGCCGGGTACGCAGTATTTT.

The chain links TRBV5-5 to TRBJ1-4; D is undetermined. Germline V gives CDR1 SGHKS, CDR2 YYEKEE (reference sequence). V lost 1 base, J lost 0 bases, and 10 bases lay in between. The CDR3 sequence is 16 residues long. CDR3 region: CASSLLAETTNEKLFF. CDR3 nucleotide sequence: TGTGCCAGCAGCTTGCTAGCCGAAACAACTAATGAAAAACTGTTTTTT. The complete variable domain, with remaining parts taken from reference TRBV5-5 and TRBJ1-4, reads DAGVTQSPTHLIKTRGQQVTLRCSPISGHKSVSWYQQVLGQGPQFIFQYYEKEERGRGNFPDRFSARQFPNYSSELNVNALLLGDSALYLCASSLLAETTNEKLFFGSGTQLSVL.

The chain has TRBV11-3 and TRBJ2-1; the match to TRBD2 covers 13 bases. CDR1 and CDR2 from the germline V gene are SGHNT and YENEEA. V was clipped by 4 bases and J by 9 bases; unmatched bases: 9. The CDR3 has 16 residues. The chain's CDR3 is CASSSLAGGPIVEQFF. The CDR3 DNA reads TGTGCCAGCAGCTCACTAGCGGGAGGGCCCATTGTTGAGCAGTTCTTC. Using reference TRBV11-3 and TRBJ2-1 for the parts outside the CDR3, the full variable domain is EAGVVQSPRYKIIEKKQPVAFWCNPISGHNTLYWYLQNLGQGPELLIRYENEEAVDDSQLPKDRFSAERLKGVDSTLKIQPAELGDSAVYLCASSSLAGGPIVEQFFGPGTRLTVL.

The CDR3 bases are TGTGCCAGTAGTGGGCAGAACTATGGCTACACCTTC. Its protein product is CASSGQNYGYTF. This rearrangement joins TRBV19 to TRBJ1-2; D gene ambiguous. V shed 5 bases and J shed 2 bases, with 6 bases lying between them. The CDR3 length is 12 residues. Germline-derived CDR1 and CDR2 are LNHDA and SQIVND (reference sequence).

The chain joins TRBV7-9 to TRBJ2-1; TRBD1 is a possible D gene (5 bases). From germline, CDR1 is SEHNR and CDR2 FQNEAQ (reference sequence). This CDR3 has 13 amino acids. The V end was cut by 8 bases, the J end by 7 bases, with 15 bases between. The CDR3 DNA reads TGTGCCAGCGAAACCAGGGTGGGGAATGAGCAGTTCTTC. Residues: CASETRVGNEQFF.

Only a few counts were recorded for this clone. V and J are TRBV7-9 and TRBJ1-5; possible D gene TRBD1, 6 bases. V was cut by 1 base and J by 4 bases, with 17 bases left in between. The germline gives CDR1 SEHNR, CDR2 FQNEAQ (reference sequence). The CDR3 length is 17 residues. In DNA, the CDR3 is TGTGCCAGCAGCTTAGGATGGGTGGGGGCTAGGAATCAGCCCCAGCATTTT. This encodes CASSLGWVGARNQPQHF.

The V call is TRBV5-1, the J call TRBJ2-2, with D possibly matching TRBD2 (6 bases). The V end was cut by 6 bases, the J end by 3 bases, with 9 bases between. This CDR3 spans 13 amino acids. Germline CDR1 and CDR2: SGHRS and YFSETQ. CDR3 sequence: CASNRGDTGELFF. CDR3 sequence (DNA): TGCGCCAGCAACCGCGGGGACACCGGGGAGCTGTTTTTT.

The chain uses TRBV27 and TRBJ2-6; no firm D call. Trimming shortened V by 6 bases and J by 2 bases, and 5 bases separated the two germline ends. Germline CDR1 and CDR2: MNHEY and SMNVEV (reference sequence). This CDR3 has 13 amino acids. In DNA form, the CDR3 reads TGTGCCAGCAGACGGCCTGGGGCCAACGTCCTGACTTTC. This encodes CASRRPGANVLTF.

J is TRBJ2-7 and V is TRBV19; 8 nucleotides line up with TRBD1. CDR1 is LNHDA and CDR2 is SQIVND in the germline V gene (reference sequence). Unmatched junction bases numbered 11, after V lost 3 bases and J lost 7 bases. The CDR3 sequence is 15 residues long. Here the CDR3 reads CASSITGTGPREQYF. The CDR3 DNA is TGTGCCAGTAGTATTACCGGGACAGGCCCTCGAGAGCAGTACTTC.

V and J are TRBV5-4 and TRBJ1-1; the D gene is possibly TRBD1 (6 bases). With 0 bases removed from V and 1 base from J, the gap between germline ends came to 22 bases. The CDR3 consists of 19 residues. The germline V gene encodes CDR1 SGHNT and CDR2 YYREEE (reference sequence). CDR3 DNA sequence: TGTGCCAGCAGCTTGGGCCCGGGGGGCAGGGCGGGGAAGAACACTGAAGCTTTCTTT. This translates into CASSLGPGGRAGKNTEAFF.

This chain uses TRBV5-1 with TRBJ2-3, with 9 bases lining up with TRBD1. Trimming at V came to 7 bases and at J to 2 bases, leaving 14 bases not matched to a gene. Germline lookup yields CDR1 SGHRS and CDR2 YFSETQ. The CDR3 spans 17 residues. The CDR3 is CASHQQQGAFPTDTQYF. The CDR3 DNA is TGCGCCAGCCACCAACAACAGGGGGCATTCCCCACAGATACGCAGTATTTT. The full variable domain, with the rest looked up from reference TRBV5-1 and TRBJ2-3, is KAGVTQTPRYLIKTRGQQVTLSCSPISGHRSVSWYQQTPGQGLQFLFEYFSETQRNKGNFPGRFSGRQFSNSRSEMNVSTLELGDSALYLCASHQQQGAFPTDTQYFGPGTRLTVL.

This clone has a handful of counts. This chain connects TRBV4-3 to TRBJ2-1; D is unclear. Germline assignment: CDR1 LGHNA and CDR2 YSLEER. V gave up 2 bases and J gave up 0 bases, with 8 bases separating them. The CDR3 sequence is 15 residues long. The CDR3 loop reads CASSQSRSSYNEQFF. CDR3 DNA: TGCGCCAGCAGCCAATCCCGAAGCTCCTACAATGAGCAGTTCTTC.

The chain is built from TRBV28 and TRBJ1-2; 7 positions match TRBD1. There are 15 residues in the CDR3. CDR1 and CDR2 (germline): MDHEN, SYDVKM. The trim removed 5 bases at V and 7 bases at J, leaving 13 bases unmatched. This CDR3 is CASSIEGTARGGYTF. The CDR3 region has the DNA TGTGCCAGCAGTATTGAAGGGACAGCACGCGGTGGCTACACCTTC.

V usage is TRBV6-4 and J usage is TRBJ2-3, with D tentatively TRBD1 (7 bases). Looked up from germline, CDR1 is MRHNA and CDR2 is SNTAGT. The V end lost 6 bases, the J end lost 2 bases, and 15 bases lay between the germline ends. This CDR3 region has 15 residues. CDR3 loop: CASSPGGLPTDTQYF. CDR3 DNA sequence: TGTGCCAGCAGCCCAGGGGGGTTGCCCACAGATACGCAGTATTTT.

The V gene is TRBV4-2, the J gene TRBJ2-2; 12 nucleotides match TRBD2. Germline V CDR1 and CDR2: LGHNA, YNFKEQ. With 2 bases clipped from V and 0 bases from J, the junction kept 7 bases outside the gene matches. This CDR3 region has 19 residues. In DNA form, the CDR3 reads TGTGCCAGCAGCCAACCTAGCGGGGGGGCGTTCGCGAACACCGGGGAGCTGTTTTTT. It specifies CASSQPSGGAFANTGELFF.

The chain carries TRBV12-5 and TRBJ1-2; 8 positions match TRBD1. Germline trimming cut 7 bases from V and 5 bases from J; bases unmatched to any gene: 12. The germline CDR1 and CDR2 sequences are LGHNT and FRNRAP. There are 15 residues in the CDR3. CDR3 sequence reads: CASALGQGGRYGYTF. DNA of the CDR3: TGTGCTAGTGCCTTAGGACAGGGAGGAAGGTATGGCTACACCTTC.

This clone was seen just once. The chain couples TRBV5-1 to TRBJ2-5, with D perhaps matching TRBD1 (5 bases). This CDR3 comprises 15 residues. The germline CDR1 and CDR2 sequences are SGHRS and YFSETQ. Trimming cost V 5 bases and J 1 base, with 15 bases left between them. CDR3 protein: CASRFDTGPQETQYF. The CDR3 bases are TGCGCCAGCAGGTTCGATACAGGCCCCCAAGAGACCCAGTACTTC.

This clone showed up just a few times. V usage is TRBV19 and J usage is TRBJ1-5, with a weak D call TRBD1 (5 bases). V was cut by 1 base and J by 7 bases, with 11 bases left in between. Germline CDR1 is LNHDA and CDR2 is SQIVND (reference sequence). The CDR3 contains 14 residues. CDR3 coding DNA: TGTGCCAGTAGTATAGGGGGCAGGACGCAGCCCCAGCATTTT. Its translation is CASSIGGRTQPQHF. The entire variable domain, with the rest obtained from reference TRBV19 and TRBJ1-5, is as follows: DGGITQSPKYLFRKEGQNVTLSCEQNLNHDAMYWYRQDPGQGLRLIYYSQIVNDFQKGDIAEGYSVSREKKESFPLTVTSAQKNPTAFYLCASSIGGRTQPQHFGDGTRLSIL.

The chain uses TRBV5-1 and TRBJ2-2; D not certain. Germline V CDR1 and CDR2: SGHRS, YFSETQ. V lost 0 bases and J 1 base, leaving 4 bases between the germline ends. The CDR3 runs to 14 residues. The CDR3: CASSLGENTGELFF. The DNA for the CDR3 is TGCGCCAGCAGCTTGGGAGAGAACACCGGGGAGCTGTTTTTT.

This chain connects TRBV21-1 to TRBJ1-1; TRBD1 was called by the table and not checked on the DNA. TRBV21-1 is deemed a pseudogene. The CDR3 loop spans 16 amino acids. This chain's CDR3 is CASSKGYPQMNTEAFF. CDR3 bases: TGTGCCAGCAGCAAAGGGTACCCACAGATGAACACTGAAGCTTTCTTT.

The chain carries TRBV29-1 and TRBJ2-4; possible D gene TRBD1, 5 bases. CDR3 length equals 12 residues. The germline CDR1 and CDR2 sequences are SQVTM and ANQGSEA. Trimming took off 4 bases at V and 8 bases at J, with 12 bases between the two ends. The CDR3 loop is CSVVSGLDIQYF. CDR3 DNA: TGCAGCGTTGTATCAGGGTTAGACATTCAGTACTTC.

This chain links TRBV6-5 with TRBJ1-2; D gene uncertain. The germline CDR1 and CDR2 sequences are MNHEY and SVGAGI. Trimming took off 5 bases at V and 4 bases at J, with 5 bases between the two ends. This CDR3 has 11 amino acids. The CDR3 spells CASSPVYGYTF. The CDR3 region has the DNA TGTGCCAGCAGTCCAGTCTATGGCTACACCTTC.

This chain joins TRBV5-3 and TRBJ1-2, with unresolved D. TRBV5-3 is marked as an open reading frame, function uncertain. The CDR3 extends over 14 amino acids. Trimming shortened V by 0 bases and J by 5 bases, and 11 bases separated the two germline ends. The CDR3 sequence is CARSLGSERYGYTF. CDR3 DNA sequence: TGTGCCAGAAGCTTGGGATCAGAGAGGTATGGCTACACCTTC.

This CDR3 is CASSRGKADLSGNTIYF. DNA for the CDR3: TGTGCCAGCAGTCGCGGGAAGGCAGACCTCTCTGGAAACACCATATATTTT. The V and J genes are TRBV27 and TRBJ1-3; D is undetermined. CDR1 and CDR2 from the germline V gene are MNHEY and SMNVEV (reference sequence). The CDR3 sequence is 17 residues long. Deletions cut 5 bases from V and 0 bases from J, with 17 bases between.

Regarding this clone: The germline gene is not matched at one end of the junction; a read error may be the cause. The chain combines TRBV2 with TRBJ1-5; 10 bases line up with TRBD1. Germline values: CDR1 SNHLY, CDR2 FYNNEI. The length of the CDR3 is 18 residues. The CDR3 DNA reads as TGTGCCAGCAGCGAAGCTACCGGGACAGGGGTAAGGAATCAGCCCCAGCATTTT. It specifies CASSEATGTGVRNQPQHF.

The rearrangement uses TRBV6-5 and TRBJ2-7, with D unresolved. The germline gives CDR1 MNHEY, CDR2 SVGAGI. The V gene lost 0 bases and the J gene lost 6 bases, with 9 bases spanning the gap. The CDR3 has 13 amino acids. The CDR3 nucleotides read TGTGCCAGCAGTTACTCGAGCAGAGTCGAGCAGTACTTC. Translated: CASSYSSRVEQYF.

The chain carries TRBV29-1 and TRBJ2-7; the D is unclear. Per germline, CDR1 SQVTM and CDR2 ANQGSEA. V was pared by 5 bases and J by 2 bases, with 7 bases between. The CDR3 loop spans 11 amino acids. CDR3 amino acids: CSVSDTYEQYF. The CDR3 DNA is TGCAGCGTTTCGGATACCTACGAGCAGTACTTC.